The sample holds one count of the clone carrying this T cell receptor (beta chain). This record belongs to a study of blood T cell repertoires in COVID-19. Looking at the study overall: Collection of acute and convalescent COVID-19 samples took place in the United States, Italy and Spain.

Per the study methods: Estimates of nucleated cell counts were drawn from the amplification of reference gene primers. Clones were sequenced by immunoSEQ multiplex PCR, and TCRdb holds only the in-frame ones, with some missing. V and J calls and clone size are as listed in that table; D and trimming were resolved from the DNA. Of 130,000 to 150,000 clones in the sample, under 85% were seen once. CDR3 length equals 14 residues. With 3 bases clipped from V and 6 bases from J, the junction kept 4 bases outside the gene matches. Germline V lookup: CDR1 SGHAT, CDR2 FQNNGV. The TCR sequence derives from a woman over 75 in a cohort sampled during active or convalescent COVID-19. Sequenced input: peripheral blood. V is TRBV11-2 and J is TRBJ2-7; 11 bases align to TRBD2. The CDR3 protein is CASSFSSGGLEQYF. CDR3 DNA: TGTGCCAGCAGCTTCTCTAGCGGGGGGCTCGAGCAGTACTTC.